This entry features one T cell receptor (beta chain) sequence. Its antigen remains unidentified. The data were produced by immunoSEQ multiplex PCR, yet TCRdb's version contains in-frame clones alone and is incomplete. The sample shows about 90,000 clones, over 85% of them seen only once. This entry belongs to a study of graft-versus-host responses after intestinal transplantation. Looking at the study overall: After anti-thymocyte globulin induction, recipients took tacrolimus and steroids for two to three years.

Study observations and caveats: GvH clones surfaced in recipient marrow, some emerging earlier in ileum or blood. Peak circulating GvH clone levels tracked with early post-transplant HvG declines.

The CDR3 consists of 14 residues. The germline V gene has CDR1 SGHDT and CDR2 YYEEEE. The germline V and J ends were trimmed by 1 base and 5 bases, with 10 bases remaining between them. This rearrangement joins TRBV5-6 to TRBJ2-1; D not certain. The sequence came from a human donor who was the organ donor for an intestinal transplant. This specimen consisted of unstimulated CD8+ T cells sorted from spleen or lymph node cells, obtained before transplant. This CDR3 reads CASSLFRYHNEQFF. CDR3 in DNA: TGTGCCAGCAGCTTGTTTAGATACCACAATGAGCAGTTCTTC.